These T cell receptor beta chains were read from a single sample in a study of a mutant IDH1 vaccine in newly diagnosed glioma. The assay was immunoSEQ multiplex PCR, and TCRdb's table has in-frame clones only and misses some. The table shows about 26,000 clones, with less than 85% occurring only once. Their cognate antigens are unknown. Material: PBMCs, obtained from a glioma patient whose treatment included an IDH1 peptide vaccine. The origin of the receptors is a man aged 25 to 40 with glioma. The CDR3 runs from the conserved cysteine through the conserved F or W. A D gene is named only where the DNA matches it firmly. Size is stated for part of the rows, as once, few or many counts, or as a class when the clone is expanded.

abundance | d_gene | j_gene | v_gene | CDR3nt | CDR3aa
- | TRBD2 | TRBJ2-5 | TRBV25-1 | TGTGCCAGCAGTAGGACGACTAGCGTTGGAGAGACCCAGTACTTC | CASSRTTSVGETQYF
once | TRBD1 | TRBJ1-5 | TRBV6-6 | TGTGCCAGCAGTCCACCGGGACAGGGGTATCAGCCCCAGCATTTT | CASSPPGQGYQPQHF
few | - | TRBJ2-3 | TRBV5-1 | TGCGCCAGCAGCCCCCTTCCGCGGGGCTCCACAGATACGCAGTATTTT | CASSPLPRGSTDTQYF
- | - | TRBJ1-1 | TRBV2 | TGTGCCAGCAGCCCTACGCTTCAGTTCATGAACACTGAAGCTTTCTTT | CASSPTLQFMNTEAFF
- | TRBD1 | TRBJ2-2 | TRBV5-1 | TGCGCCAGCAGCGCTGGACAGGGGAAGGCCGGGGAGCTGTTTTTT | CASSAGQGKAGELFF
- | TRBD1 | TRBJ1-1 | TRBV5-4 | TGTGCCAGCAGCAAGGACAGGGCACTGAACACTGAAGCTTTCTTT | CASSKDRALNTEAFF
- | - | TRBJ1-5 | TRBV7-8 | TGTGCCACTGAGAGAGAGGGCTATAGCAATCAGCCCCAGCATTTT | CATEREGYSNQPQHF
- | TRBD1 | TRBJ1-1 | TRBV5-1 | TGCGCCAGCAGCTTGGCACCACAGACAGGGACTGATTTGAACACTGAAGCTTTCTTT | CASSLAPQTGTDLNTEAFF
- | - | TRBJ2-7 | TRBV27 | TGTGCCAGCAGTTTAAGGCAGGGCTACGAGCAGTACTTC | CASSLRQGYEQYF
- | TRBD2 | TRBJ2-7 | TRBV19 | TGTGCCAGTAGTAGGGGACTAAACGAGCAGTACTTC | CASSRGLNEQYF
- | TRBD2 | TRBJ2-1 | TRBV5-5 | TGTGCCAGCAGCTTCAGATCGGGACTAGCGGGATTAGGGGAGCAGTTCTTC | CASSFRSGLAGLGEQFF